Included here is one T cell receptor beta chain sequence, with context. What it recognizes is unknown. The CDR3 extends over 15 amino acids. Trimming took 0 bases from V and 1 from J, leaving 12 bases between them. The germline gives CDR1 DFQATT, CDR2 SNEGSKA (reference sequence). The authors made TCR beta libraries by quantitative 5'-RACE with molecular barcodes. TCRdb used MiXCR to reprocess the 5' RACE reads, holding one entry per CDR3 protein. The sample has 250,000 to 350,000 distinct CDR3 sequences, approximately 8.2% seen once. This sample is part of a study of CD8 T cells in ankylosing spondylitis. Study-level points and caveats: Clones linked to disease were reported to show significant enrichment in matched ankylosing spondylitis synovial fluid. Within peripheral blood, clones linked to disease were CD8+ and relatively rare. Among TCR beta sequences, a motif of under 10 highly homologous variants appeared characteristic of ankylosing spondylitis blood. Before this, some motif variants had been reported in reactive arthritis synovial fluid and blood.

The J gene is TRBJ1-1, the V gene TRBV20-1, with D possibly being TRBD1 (5 bases). Source material: blood, either unsorted or a sorted T cell fraction (not recorded which). This receptor was taken from a male donor with ankylosing spondylitis. CDR3 amino acids: CSARDLLQGNTEAFF. DNA of the CDR3: TGCAGTGCTAGAGATTTGCTTCAGGGGAACACTGAAGCTTTCTTT.